Ten or more counts support the clone carrying this TCR beta chain. The germline CDR1 and CDR2 sequences are DFQATT and SNEGSKA (reference sequence). The CDR3 runs to 16 residues. V dropped 0 bases and J dropped 10 bases, with 19 bases sitting between them. This entry belongs to a study of low-dose radiotherapy and immunotherapy resistance in tumors. Time point denoted: after trial treatment. The sample's treatment: LDRT plus nivolumab, ipilimumab, low-dose cyclophosphamide and aspirin (RACIN trial). TRAV- and TRBV-specific primers were used for first-strand cDNA, which covered alpha and beta chains. A constant-region primer paired with the V-primer adapter amplified TCRs over about 20 PCR cycles. TCRdb re-called the reads through MiXCR, storing one row per CDR3 protein. In the table there are around 100,000 distinct CDR3 sequences, roughly 20% of which are singletons.

The material sequenced was PBMCs, taken after low-dose radiotherapy plus immunotherapy. This TCR was sampled from a male donor with prostate cancer. V is TRBV20-1 and J is TRBJ1-6; D is possibly TRBD1 (6 bases). The CDR3 protein is CSARDLKPGDGSPLHF. CDR3 nucleotide sequence: TGCAGTGCTAGAGATCTCAAGCCAGGGGACGGATCACCCCTCCACTTT.